Sequencing of this T cell receptor beta chain was carried out in a study of blood T cell repertoires in COVID-19. Generated by immunoSEQ multiplex PCR, the TCRdb table keeps only in-frame clones and is missing some. In the table there are more than 120,000 clones, about nine tenths of which are singletons. The sample comprised peripheral blood. This sequence was found in a human donor in a cohort sampled during active COVID-19.

CDR3 bases: TGTGCCAGCAGCCAAGAATACGGGGGGAATACTGGAAACACCATATATTTT. Protein: CASSQEYGGNTGNTIYF. The J gene is TRBJ1-3, the V gene TRBV4-2; possibly TRBD1 for D (5 bases). CDR1 is LGHNA, CDR2 YNFKEQ, per germline. The CDR3 totals 17 residues. V dropped 0 bases and J dropped 2 bases, with 14 bases sitting between them.